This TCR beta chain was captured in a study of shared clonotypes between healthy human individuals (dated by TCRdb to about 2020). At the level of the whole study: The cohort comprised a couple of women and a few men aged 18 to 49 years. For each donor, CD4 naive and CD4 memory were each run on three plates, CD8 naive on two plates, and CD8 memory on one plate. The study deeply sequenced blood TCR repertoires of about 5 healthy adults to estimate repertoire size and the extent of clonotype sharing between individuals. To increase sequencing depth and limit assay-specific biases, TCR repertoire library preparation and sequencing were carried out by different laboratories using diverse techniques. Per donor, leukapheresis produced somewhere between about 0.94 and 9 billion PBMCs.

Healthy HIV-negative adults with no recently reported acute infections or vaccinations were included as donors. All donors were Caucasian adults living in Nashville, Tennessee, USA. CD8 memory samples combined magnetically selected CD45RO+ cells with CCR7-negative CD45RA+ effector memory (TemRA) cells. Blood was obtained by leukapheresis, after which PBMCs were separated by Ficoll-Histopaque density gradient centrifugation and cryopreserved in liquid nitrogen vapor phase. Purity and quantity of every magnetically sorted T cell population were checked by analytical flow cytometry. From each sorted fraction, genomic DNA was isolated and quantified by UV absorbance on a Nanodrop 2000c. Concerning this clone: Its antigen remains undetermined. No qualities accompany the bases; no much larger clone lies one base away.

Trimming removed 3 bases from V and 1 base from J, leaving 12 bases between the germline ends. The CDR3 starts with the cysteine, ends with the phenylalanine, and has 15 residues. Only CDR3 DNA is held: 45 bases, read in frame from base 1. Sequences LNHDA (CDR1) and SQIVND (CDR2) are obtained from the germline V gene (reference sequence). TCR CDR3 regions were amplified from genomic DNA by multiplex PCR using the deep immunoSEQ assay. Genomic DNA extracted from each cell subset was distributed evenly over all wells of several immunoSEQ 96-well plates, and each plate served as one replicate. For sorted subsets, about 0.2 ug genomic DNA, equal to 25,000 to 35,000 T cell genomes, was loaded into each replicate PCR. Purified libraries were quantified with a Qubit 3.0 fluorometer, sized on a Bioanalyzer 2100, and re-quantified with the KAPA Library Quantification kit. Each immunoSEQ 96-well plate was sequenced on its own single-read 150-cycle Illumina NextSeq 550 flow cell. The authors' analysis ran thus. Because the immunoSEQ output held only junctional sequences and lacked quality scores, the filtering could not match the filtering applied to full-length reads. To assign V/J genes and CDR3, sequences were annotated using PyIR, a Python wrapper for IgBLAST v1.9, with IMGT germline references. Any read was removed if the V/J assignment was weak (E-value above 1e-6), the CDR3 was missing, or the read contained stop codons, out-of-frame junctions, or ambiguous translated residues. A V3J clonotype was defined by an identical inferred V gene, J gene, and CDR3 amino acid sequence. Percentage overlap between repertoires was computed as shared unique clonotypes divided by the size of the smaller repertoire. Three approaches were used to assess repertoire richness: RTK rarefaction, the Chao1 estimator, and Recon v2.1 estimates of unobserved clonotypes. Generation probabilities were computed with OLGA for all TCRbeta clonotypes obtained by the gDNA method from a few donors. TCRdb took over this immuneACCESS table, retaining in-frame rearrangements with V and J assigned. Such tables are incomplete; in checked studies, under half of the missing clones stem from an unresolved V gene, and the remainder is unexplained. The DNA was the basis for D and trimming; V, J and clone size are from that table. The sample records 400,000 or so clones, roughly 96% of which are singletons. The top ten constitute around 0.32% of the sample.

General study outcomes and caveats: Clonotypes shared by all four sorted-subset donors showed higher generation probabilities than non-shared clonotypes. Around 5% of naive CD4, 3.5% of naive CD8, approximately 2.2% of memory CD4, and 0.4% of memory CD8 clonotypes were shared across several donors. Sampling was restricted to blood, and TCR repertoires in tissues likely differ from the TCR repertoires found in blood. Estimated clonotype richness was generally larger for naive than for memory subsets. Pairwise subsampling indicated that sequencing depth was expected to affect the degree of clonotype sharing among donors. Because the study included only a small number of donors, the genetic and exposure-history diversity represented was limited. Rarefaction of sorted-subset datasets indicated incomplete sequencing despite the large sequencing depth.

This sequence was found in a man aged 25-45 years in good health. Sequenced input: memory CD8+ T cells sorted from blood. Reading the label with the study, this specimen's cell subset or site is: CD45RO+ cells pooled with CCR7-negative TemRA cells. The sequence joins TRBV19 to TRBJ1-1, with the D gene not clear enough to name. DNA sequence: TGTGCCAGTAGTATGATCGTAGGACCGAACACTGAAGCTTTCTTT. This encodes CASSMIVGPNTEAFF.